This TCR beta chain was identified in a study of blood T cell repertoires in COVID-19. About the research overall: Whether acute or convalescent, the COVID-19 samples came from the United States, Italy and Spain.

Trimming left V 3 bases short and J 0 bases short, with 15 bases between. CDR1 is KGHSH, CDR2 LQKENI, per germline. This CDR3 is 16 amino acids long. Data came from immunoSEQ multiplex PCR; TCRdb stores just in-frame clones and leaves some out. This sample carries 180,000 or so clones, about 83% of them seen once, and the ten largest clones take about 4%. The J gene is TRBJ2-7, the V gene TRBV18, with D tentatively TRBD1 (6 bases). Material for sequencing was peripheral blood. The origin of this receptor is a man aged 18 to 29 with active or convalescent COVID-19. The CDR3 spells CASSPMTGLHSYEQYF. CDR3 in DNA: TGTGCCAGCTCACCCATGACAGGTCTCCACTCCTACGAGCAGTACTTC.